This passage covers 20 T cell receptor beta chains from one sample sequenced in a study of blood T cell repertoires in COVID-19. Measured with immunoSEQ multiplex PCR; TCRdb has only the in-frame clones, and not every one. The profile covers about 310,000 clones, with under 90% appearing a single time and roughly 2.9% taken by the ten largest. The sample comprised peripheral blood. The receptors were sampled from a woman aged 30 to 39 with COVID-19, enrolled during active disease.

The chain recombines TRBV9 with TRBJ1-6; D not certain. The CDR3 sequence is 15 residues long. CDR1 is SGDLS, CDR2 YYNGEE, per germline. The V end lost 4 bases, the J end lost 0 bases, and 8 bases lay between the germline ends. DNA of the CDR3: TGTGCCAGCAGCTATGAGGGCTCCTATAATTCACCCCTCCACTTT. Its translation is CASSYEGSYNSPLHF. Full variable domain (rest looked up from reference TRBV9 and TRBJ1-6): DSGVTQTPKHLITATGQRVTLRCSPRSGDLSVYWYQQSLDQGLQFLIQYYNGEERAKGNILERFSAQQFPDLHSELNLSSLELGDSALYFCASSYEGSYNSPLHFGNGTRLTVT.

Details on this clone: Other DNA sequences within the sample encode an identical CDR3. The CDR3 sequence: CASSPRQGPYEQYF. In DNA form, the CDR3 reads TGTGCCAGCAGCCCTAGACAGGGACCATACGAGCAGTACTTC. V and J are TRBV5-5 and TRBJ2-7, with 7 bases aligning to TRBD1. The CDR3 length is 14 residues. Losses at the gene ends were 4 bases for V and 4 bases for J; bases not matched to a gene: 8. CDR1 SGHKS and CDR2 YYEKEE come from the germline V gene (reference sequence).

The chain recombines TRBV9 with TRBJ2-2, with TRBD2 identical over 10 bases. Trimming at V came to 6 bases and at J to 3 bases, leaving 8 bases not matched to a gene. Germline CDR1 is SGDLS and CDR2 is YYNGEE. The CDR3 is made up of 16 amino acids. This CDR3 reads CASTPSGRAYTGELFF. The CDR3, as DNA: TGTGCCAGCACCCCTAGCGGGAGAGCGTACACCGGGGAGCTGTTTTTT. The variable domain in full, with the rest retrieved from reference TRBV9 and TRBJ2-2, is DSGVTQTPKHLITATGQRVTLRCSPRSGDLSVYWYQQSLDQGLQFLIQYYNGEERAKGNILERFSAQQFPDLHSELNLSSLELGDSALYFCASTPSGRAYTGELFFGEGSRLTVL.

Only one count was recorded for this clone. The chain is built from TRBV7-8 and TRBJ2-4; 12 bases fit TRBD1. The CDR3 is made up of 19 amino acids. CDR1 and CDR2 from the germline V gene are SGHVS and FQNEAQ. With 1 base clipped from V and 2 bases from J, the junction kept 9 bases outside the gene matches. CDR3 DNA sequence: TGTGCCAGCAGCTTAGTGGGACAGGGGGCTAATCTTTCCAAAAACATTCAGTACTTC. It specifies CASSLVGQGANLSKNIQYF.

The genes are TRBV28 and TRBJ2-2; TRBD2 aligns across 14 bases. There are 19 residues in the CDR3. Losses at the gene ends were 4 bases for V and 8 bases for J; bases not matched to a gene: 15. The germline V gene has CDR1 MDHEN and CDR2 SYDVKM. As DNA, the CDR3 is TGTGCCAGCAGTTCCTCGGGTCCCCTGAGACTAGCGGGAGGGGGGGAGCTGTTTTTT. Residues: CASSSSGPLRLAGGGELFF.

The rearrangement joins TRBV5-1 to TRBJ1-4; the D is unclear. V lost 0 bases, J lost 5 bases, and 5 bases lay in between. Germline loops: CDR1 SGHRS, CDR2 YFSETQ. The CDR3 is made up of 13 amino acids. CDR3 loop: CASSLDTNEKLFF. In DNA, the CDR3 is TGCGCCAGCAGCTTGGACACGAATGAAAAACTGTTTTTT.

This clone has more than one count but fewer than ten. V gene TRBV4-1 combines with J gene TRBJ2-1, with TRBD2 identical over 10 bases. The CDR3 length is 16 residues. The V and J ends lost 3 bases and 2 bases, in that order; junction bases with no gene match: 4. Per the germline V gene, CDR1 is MGHRA and CDR2 is YSYEKL. CDR3: CASSQESGRAYNEQFF. CDR3 sequence (DNA): TGCGCCAGCAGCCAGGAGAGCGGGAGGGCCTACAATGAGCAGTTCTTC.

The chain joins TRBV3-1 (or the pseudogene TRBV3-2) to TRBJ1-3; no reliable D call. The V and J ends lost 0 bases and 4 bases respectively, with 16 bases between them. This CDR3 has 17 amino acids. Germline CDR1 and CDR2: LGHDT and YNNKEL (reference sequence). The CDR3 bases are TGTGCCAGCAGCCAAGAAGGTGGAGCGTTTGCGGGAAACACCATATATTTT. Protein product: CASSQEGGAFAGNTIYF.

The chain joins TRBV28 to TRBJ1-6; 11 nucleotides match TRBD1. The CDR3 runs to 17 residues. Germline V gene lookup returns CDR1 MDHEN and CDR2 SYDVKM. V dropped 5 bases and J dropped 10; count of bases not matched to a gene: 13. The CDR3 nucleotides are TGTGCCAGCAGTAGCCGCCGGCTGGGACAGGGGGTATCACCCCTCCACTTT. Its protein product is CASSSRRLGQGVSPLHF.

The V call is TRBV5-1, the J call TRBJ2-1; D is undetermined. V lost 0 bases to trimming and J lost 3 bases, with 4 bases between them. This CDR3 comprises 13 residues. Germline assignment: CDR1 SGHRS and CDR2 YFSETQ. The CDR3 here is CASSLANYNEQFF. The CDR3 coding sequence is TGCGCCAGCAGCTTGGCTAACTACAATGAGCAGTTCTTC.

The chain has TRBV19 and TRBJ1-6; TRBD1 matches at 9 bases. CDR1 is LNHDA and CDR2 is SQIVND in the germline V gene (reference sequence). Trimming removed 8 bases from V and 8 bases from J; junction bases left unmatched: 7. This CDR3 region has 14 residues. The CDR3 DNA follows: TGTGCCAGTCAAGTGGGACAGGGTGATTCACCCCTCCACTTT. Translated, it gives CASQVGQGDSPLHF.

J is TRBJ2-1 and V is TRBV5-4; TRBD1 aligns across 11 bases. The trim removed 4 bases at V and 0 bases at J, leaving 6 bases unmatched. The CDR3 covers 17 residues. From germline, CDR1 is SGHNT and CDR2 YYREEE (reference sequence). The CDR3 nucleotides read TGTGCCAGCAGCAGGGGACAGGGGGTAACCTCCTACAATGAGCAGTTCTTC. Its translation is CASSRGQGVTSYNEQFF.

The rearrangement joins TRBV15 to TRBJ1-1, with D possibly being TRBD1 (6 bases). With 0 bases removed from V and 3 bases from J, the gap between germline ends came to 11 bases. The CDR3 sequence is 15 residues long. CDR1 and CDR2 (germline): LNHNV, YYDKDF (reference sequence). Here the CDR3 reads CATSRDPGVDTEAFF. The CDR3 DNA reads TGTGCCACCAGCAGAGATCCAGGGGTGGACACTGAAGCTTTCTTT.

This chain uses TRBV29-1 with TRBJ1-1; 12 bases are shared with TRBD1. V lost 6 bases to trimming and J lost 5 bases; unmatched junction nucleotides: 13. The CDR3 consists of 16 residues. The germline CDR1 and CDR2 sequences are SQVTM and ANQGSEA. CDR3 protein: CSVHQPGQGARTEAFF. Here the CDR3 DNA reads TGCAGCGTCCACCAACCGGGACAGGGGGCCAGAACTGAAGCTTTCTTT. Full variable domain (rest looked up from reference TRBV29-1 and TRBJ1-1): SAVISQKPSRDICQRGTSLTIQCQVDSQVTMMFWYRQQPGQSLTLIATANQGSEATYESGFVIDKFPISRPNLTFSTLTVSNMSPEDSSIYLCSVHQPGQGARTEAFFGQGTRLTVV.

In regard to this clone: This CDR3 is also generated by other DNA sequences in the sample. V and J are TRBV7-9 and TRBJ2-7; D remains unclear. CDR3 length: 13 residues. Between the trimmed V and J ends, which lost 6 bases and 9 bases, there was a span of 18 bases. Germline V lookup: CDR1 SEHNR, CDR2 FQNEAQ (reference sequence). This CDR3 is CASRSDSSIPQYF. The CDR3, as DNA: TGTGCCAGCAGGTCAGACTCCAGTATACCGCAGTACTTC.

This clone was seen just once. V gene TRBV29-1 combines with J gene TRBJ1-1; D is undetermined. Germline loops: CDR1 SQVTM, CDR2 ANQGSEA. This CDR3 contains 14 residues. Trimming took 4 bases from V and 0 from J, leaving 12 bases between them. CDR3 DNA: TGCAGCGTTGCGTTTAAGCTTATGAACACTGAAGCTTTCTTT. It is translated as CSVAFKLMNTEAFF.

The chain joins TRBV7-2 to TRBJ1-2; 7 nucleotides align to TRBD1. The CDR3 has 14 amino acids. The V and J ends lost 5 bases and 4 bases, in that order; junction bases with no gene match: 7. Germline assignment: CDR1 SGHTA and CDR2 FQGNSA. DNA for the CDR3: TGTGCCAGCAGCCCTAGACAGGGCTTCTATGGCTACACCTTC. As protein: CASSPRQGFYGYTF.

This clone was seen only a few times. This sequence joins TRBV5-1 and TRBJ1-2; D is perhaps TRBD1 (6 bases). V lost 3 bases and J 6 bases, leaving 18 bases between the germline ends. Germline V gene data show CDR1 as SGHRS and CDR2 as YFSETQ. The CDR3 consists of 15 residues. The CDR3 loop reads CASSSQTGANDGYTF. The CDR3 DNA is TGCGCCAGCAGCTCCCAGACAGGTGCGAACGATGGCTACACCTTC.

The gene calls are TRBV15 and TRBJ2-6, with TRBD2 as a possible D gene (5 bases). CDR1 is LNHNV, CDR2 YYDKDF, per germline (reference sequence). Trimming took off 8 bases at V and 3 bases at J, with 8 bases between the two ends. This CDR3 is 13 amino acids long. In DNA, the CDR3 is TGTGCCACCTCGGGGTATGGGGCCAACGTCCTGACTTTC. It specifies CATSGYGANVLTF.

This clone is a singleton in its sample. The V and J genes are TRBV2 and TRBJ2-3, with 12 bases aligning to TRBD2. Germline-derived CDR1 and CDR2 are SNHLY and FYNNEI. The CDR3 is 15 amino acids. The trim removed 5 bases at V and 3 bases at J, leaving 3 bases unmatched. For the CDR3, the DNA is TGTGCCAGCAGTAGACTAGCGGGAGTAACAGATACGCAGTATTTT. This codes for CASSRLAGVTDTQYF.